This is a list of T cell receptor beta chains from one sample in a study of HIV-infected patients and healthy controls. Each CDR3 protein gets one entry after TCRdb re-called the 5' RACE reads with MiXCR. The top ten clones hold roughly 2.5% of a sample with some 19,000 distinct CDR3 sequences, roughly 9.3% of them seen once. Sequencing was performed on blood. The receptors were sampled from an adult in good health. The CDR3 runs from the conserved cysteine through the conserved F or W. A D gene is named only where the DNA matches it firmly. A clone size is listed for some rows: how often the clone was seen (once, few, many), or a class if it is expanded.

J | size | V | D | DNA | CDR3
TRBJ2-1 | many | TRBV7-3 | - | TGTGCCAGCAGCCCCTACCGATGGGGGAACAATGAGCAGTTCTTC | CASSPYRWGNNEQFF
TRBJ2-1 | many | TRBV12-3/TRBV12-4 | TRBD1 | TGTGCCAGCAGTTTAGCGGGACAGGGCTACAATGAGCAGTTCTTC | CASSLAGQGYNEQFF
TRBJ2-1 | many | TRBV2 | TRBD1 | TGTGCCAGCAGCTACCGGGACAGGGTTTATGAGCAGTTCTTC | CASSYRDRVYEQFF
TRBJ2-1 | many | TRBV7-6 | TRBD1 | TGTGCCAGCAGCTTAGCTTTTTTGGGGACAGGGGGTCACCCCTTGAGGTACAATGAGCAGTTCTTC | CASSLAFLGTGGHPLRYNEQFF
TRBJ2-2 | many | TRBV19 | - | TGTGCCAGTAGTCAGGTGCCAGGCGGGGAGCTGTTTTTT | CASSQVPGGELFF
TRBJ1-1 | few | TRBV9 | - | TGTGCCAGCAGCGTAGCAGATGGGGGCAGGACCACTGAAGCTTTCTTT | CASSVADGGRTTEAFF
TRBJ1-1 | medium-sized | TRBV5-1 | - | TGCGCCAGCAGCCTGACAGGTCAGGGCACTGAAGCTTTCTTT | CASSLTGQGTEAFF
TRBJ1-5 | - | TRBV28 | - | TGTGCCAGCAGTTCTACAGGGTCCCTAAATCAGCCCCAGCATTTT | CASSSTGSLNQPQHF
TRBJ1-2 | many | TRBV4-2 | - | TGTGCCAGCAGCCAAGATGGAGGGGGAACAACTGGCTACACCTTC | CASSQDGGGTTGYTF
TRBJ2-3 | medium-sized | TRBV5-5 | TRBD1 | TGTGCCAGCAGCTTGGCGGACAGGCCGCAGTATTTT | CASSLADRPQYF
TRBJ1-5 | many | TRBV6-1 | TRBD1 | TGTGCCAGCAGTGAAGTGGGACAGGGGACCCAGCCCCAGCATTTT | CASSEVGQGTQPQHF
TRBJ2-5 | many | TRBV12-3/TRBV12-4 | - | TGTGCCAGCAGTCCTAGGGTCGGGGGAGAGACCCAGTACTTC | CASSPRVGGETQYF
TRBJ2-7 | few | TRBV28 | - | TGTGCCAGCAGTTTGGGTGGAGGGGCGTACTACGAGCAGTACTTC | CASSLGGGAYYEQYF
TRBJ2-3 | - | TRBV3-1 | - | TGTGCCAGCAGCCAAGAGGGTGCAGATACGCAGTATTTT | CASSQEGADTQYF
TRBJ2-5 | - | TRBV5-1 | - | TGCGCCAGCAGCTTGTACAGGGACCAAGAGACCCAGTACTTC | CASSLYRDQETQYF
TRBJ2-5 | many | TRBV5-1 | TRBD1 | TGCGCCAGCAGCAGACACGGGGACAGCCAAGAGACCCAGTACTTC | CASSRHGDSQETQYF
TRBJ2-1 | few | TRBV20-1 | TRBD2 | TGCAGTGCTCATCTAGCGGGGGGATACAATGAGCAGTTCTTC | CSAHLAGGYNEQFF
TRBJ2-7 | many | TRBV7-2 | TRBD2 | TGTGCCAGCAGCCATGGGACTAGCGGGACCTACGAGCAGTACTTC | CASSHGTSGTYEQYF
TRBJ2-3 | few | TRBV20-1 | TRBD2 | TGCAGTGCTAGCCAGCGGGGGGCCAGAGATACGCAGTATTTT | CSASQRGARDTQYF
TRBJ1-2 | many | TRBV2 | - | TGTGCCAGCAGGGAGGGACCCCTTAACTATGGCTACACCTTC | CASREGPLNYGYTF
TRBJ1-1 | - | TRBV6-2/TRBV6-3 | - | TGTGCCAGCAGTAGGCTGAACACTGAAGCTTTCTTT | CASSRLNTEAFF
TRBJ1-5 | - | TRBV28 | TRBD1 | TGTGCCAGCAGCTCACAGGGGGATTTCGATCAGCCCCAGCATTTT | CASSSQGDFDQPQHF
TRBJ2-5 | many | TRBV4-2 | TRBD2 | TGTGCCAGCAGCCAAGGGACTAGCGAAGAGACCCAGTACTTC | CASSQGTSEETQYF
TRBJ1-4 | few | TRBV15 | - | TGTGCCACCAGCAGAGTATATGAAAAACTGTTTTTT | CATSRVYEKLFF
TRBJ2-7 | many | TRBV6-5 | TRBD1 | TGTGCCAGCAGAAAGGGGACAGGGGTATTCGAGCAGTACTTC | CASRKGTGVFEQYF
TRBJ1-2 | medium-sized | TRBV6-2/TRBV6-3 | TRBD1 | TGTGCCAGCGGACAGGGGCCATACTATGGCTACACCTTC | CASGQGPYYGYTF
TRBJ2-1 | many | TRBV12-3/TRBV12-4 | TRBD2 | TGTGCCAGCAGTTTACTGACTAGCGGGAGATACAATGAGCAGTTCTTC | CASSLLTSGRYNEQFF
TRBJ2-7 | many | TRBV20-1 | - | TGCAGTGCTAGTCAGCGGAATAGCGCCTACGAGCAGTACTTC | CSASQRNSAYEQYF
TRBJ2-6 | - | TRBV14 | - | TGTGCCAGCAGCCCCATGGGGGCTGGGGCCAACGTCCTGACTTTC | CASSPMGAGANVLTF
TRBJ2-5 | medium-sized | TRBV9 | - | TGTGCCAGCAGCGTATACGGGCAAGAGACCCAGTACTTC | CASSVYGQETQYF
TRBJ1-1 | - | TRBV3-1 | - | TGTGCCACAAAACAGGCGTTGGGCACTGAAGCTTTCTTT | CATKQALGTEAFF
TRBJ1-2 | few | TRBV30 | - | TGTGCCTGGACCCTTGACAGTTATGGCTACACCTTC | CAWTLDSYGYTF
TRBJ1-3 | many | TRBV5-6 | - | TGTGCCAGCAGCTTGATCGGGGGGAACTCTGGAAACACCATATATTTT | CASSLIGGNSGNTIYF
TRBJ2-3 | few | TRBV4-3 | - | TGCGCCAGCAGCCATGCTGGCATAGATACGCAGTATTTT | CASSHAGIDTQYF
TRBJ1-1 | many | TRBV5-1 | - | TGCGCCAGCAGCTCATACAGGGACACTGAAGCTTTCTTT | CASSSYRDTEAFF
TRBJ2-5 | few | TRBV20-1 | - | TGCAGTGCTAGGGTGAGACAGCTACAAGAGACCCAGTACTTC | CSARVRQLQETQYF
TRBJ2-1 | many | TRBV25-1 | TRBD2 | TGTGCCAGCAGTGATCCGGGACGGGAGGACTACAATGAGCAGTTCTTC | CASSDPGREDYNEQFF
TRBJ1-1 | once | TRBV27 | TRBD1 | TGTGCCAGCAGTCCAATGACAGGGGGCTACACTGAAGCTTTCTTT | CASSPMTGGYTEAFF
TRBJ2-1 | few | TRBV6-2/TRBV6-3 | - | TGTGCCAGCAGAGGTCTTCGGGGAAGATACAATGAGCAGTTCTTC | CASRGLRGRYNEQFF
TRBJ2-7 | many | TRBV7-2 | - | TGTGCCAGCAGTCATTATCTGAGGCCCCCCTACGAGCAGTACTTC | CASSHYLRPPYEQYF
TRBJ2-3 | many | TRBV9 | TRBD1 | TGTGCCAGCAGCGTGACAGGGGTAGTGACAGATACGCAGTATTTT | CASSVTGVVTDTQYF
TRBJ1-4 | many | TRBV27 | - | TGTGCCAGCAGAGGCCTGGATTCAGGGAGAAAAGAAAAACTGTTTTTT | CASRGLDSGRKEKLFF
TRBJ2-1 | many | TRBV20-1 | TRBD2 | TGCAGTGCTAGAGATCCCCAGCGGGGGGGGGGCTACAATGAGCAGTTCTTC | CSARDPQRGGGYNEQFF
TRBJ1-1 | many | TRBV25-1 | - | TGTGCCAGCCTAGGGGACGTAAGGGCTGAAGCTTTCTTT | CASLGDVRAEAFF
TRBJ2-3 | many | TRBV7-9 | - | TGTGCCAGCAGCTTAAATTCCCACCCCACAGATACGCAGTATTTT | CASSLNSHPTDTQYF
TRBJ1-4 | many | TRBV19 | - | TGTGCCAGTAGTATGGCGGTGGTCTCTAATGAAAAACTGTTTTTT | CASSMAVVSNEKLFF
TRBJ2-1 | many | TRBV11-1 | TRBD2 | TGTGCCAGCAGCCCTCTCCGGACTAGCGGGAGACGATTCTTC | CASSPLRTSGRRFF
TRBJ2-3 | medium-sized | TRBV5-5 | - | TGTGCCAGCAGCTTGGCTTCCCCAGATACGCAGTATTTT | CASSLASPDTQYF
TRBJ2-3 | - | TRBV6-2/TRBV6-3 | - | TGTGCCAGCAGTTTCTCCCCGGACTCCAACACAGATACGCAGTATTTT | CASSFSPDSNTDTQYF
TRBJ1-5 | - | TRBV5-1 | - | TGCGCCAGCAGCCCAGGGGCGAATCAGCCCCAGCATTTT | CASSPGANQPQHF
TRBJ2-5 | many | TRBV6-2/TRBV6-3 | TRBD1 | TGTGCCAGCACCCCGGCAGGGGGACGAGGGACCCAGTACTTC | CASTPAGGRGTQYF
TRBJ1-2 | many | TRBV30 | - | TGTGCCTGGAGTGCGAATAAACAGGCTGTCTATGGCTACACCTTC | CAWSANKQAVYGYTF
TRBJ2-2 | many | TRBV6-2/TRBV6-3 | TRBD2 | TGTGCCAGCAGCGCCGGGGGGGGCACTGGGTACACCGGGGAGCTGTTTTTT | CASSAGGGTGYTGELFF
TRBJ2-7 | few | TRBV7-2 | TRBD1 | TGTGCCAGCAGCCCGGGACAGGGGGGGTTCGAGCAGTACTTC | CASSPGQGGFEQYF
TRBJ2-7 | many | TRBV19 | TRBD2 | TGTGCCAGTAGTGCCGGGACTAGCGGGAGGGGCGAGCAGTACTTC | CASSAGTSGRGEQYF
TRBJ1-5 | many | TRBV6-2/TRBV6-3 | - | TGTGCCAGCAGTTATGACAATCAGCCCCAGCATTTT | CASSYDNQPQHF
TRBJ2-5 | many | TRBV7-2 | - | TGTGCCAGCAGCACCGGGGGACAGCAGTCGACCCAGTACTTC | CASSTGGQQSTQYF
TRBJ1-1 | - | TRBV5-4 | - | TGTGCCAGCAGCTTGTTTCTGAACACTGAAGCTTTCTTT | CASSLFLNTEAFF